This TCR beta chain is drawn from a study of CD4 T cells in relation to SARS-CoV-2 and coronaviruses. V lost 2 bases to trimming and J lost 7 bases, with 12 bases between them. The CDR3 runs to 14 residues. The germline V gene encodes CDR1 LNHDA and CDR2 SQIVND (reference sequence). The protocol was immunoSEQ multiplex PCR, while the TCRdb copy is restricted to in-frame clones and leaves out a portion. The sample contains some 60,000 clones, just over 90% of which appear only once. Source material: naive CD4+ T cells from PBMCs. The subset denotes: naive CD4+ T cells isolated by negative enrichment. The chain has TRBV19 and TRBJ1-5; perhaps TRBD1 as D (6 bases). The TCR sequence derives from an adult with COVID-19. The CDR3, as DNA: TGTGCCAGTAGTATACTACAGGGTGGCCAGCCCCAGCATTTT. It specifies CASSILQGGQPQHF.